Presented here are 9 T cell receptor beta chains from one specimen sequenced in a study of OX40 agonist ivuxolimab in advanced cancers. Repertoires were generated with immunoSEQ multiplex PCR, while TCRdb's copy carries only in-frame clones and drops some. The table includes 73,000 or so clones, around 85% detected once. The sample here was CD4+ or CD8+ T cells sorted from blood, taken in a trial of the OX40 agonist ivuxolimab. Receptor source: an adult with an advanced solid tumor such as melanoma, head and neck, liver or kidney cancer.

V gene TRBV18 combines with J gene TRBJ1-3; 9 bases are shared with TRBD1. The CDR3 contains 18 residues. The V and J ends lost 6 bases and 2 bases, in that order; junction bases with no gene match: 14. The germline V gene has CDR1 KGHSH and CDR2 LQKENI. As DNA, the CDR3 is TGTGCCAGCTCGAGCAGGACAGGGGCCGGGACGACTGGAAACACCATATATTTT. Translation gives CASSSRTGAGTTGNTIYF.

This chain links TRBV28 with TRBJ2-7; 7 bases line up with TRBD2. Germline V lookup: CDR1 MDHEN, CDR2 SYDVKM. J was trimmed by 3 bases and V by 3 bases; bases with no gene match: 14. The CDR3 is 17 amino acids. Written as DNA, the CDR3 is TGTGCCAGCAGTTTTATCCCGTCTGGCGGGAGAAGCTACGAGCAGTACTTC. Translation gives CASSFIPSGGRSYEQYF.

The V gene is TRBV7-8, the J gene TRBJ2-3, with TRBD2 as a possible D gene (7 bases). Trimming left V 7 bases short and J 3 bases short, with 14 bases between. The CDR3 runs 14 residues. Germline V gene lookup returns CDR1 SGHVS and CDR2 FQNEAQ. CDR3 nucleotides: TGTGCCAGCACCCGAGGGGGGGCTACAGATACGCAGTATTTT. Translating gives CASTRGGATDTQYF. Full variable domain (missing parts from reference TRBV7-8 and TRBJ2-3): GAGVSQSPRYKVAKRGQDVALRCDPISGHVSLFWYQQALGQGPEFLTYFQNEAQLDKSGLPSDRFFAERPEGSVSTLKIQRTQQEDSAVYLCASTRGGATDTQYFGPGTRLTVL.

The V and J genes are TRBV30 and TRBJ1-5, with D unresolved. The CDR3 runs 12 residues. Germline CDR1 and CDR2: GTSNPN and SVGIG (reference sequence). V was shortened by 3 bases and J by 0 bases, with 3 bases between the two germline ends. CDR3: CAWSSSNQPQHF. Here the CDR3 DNA reads TGTGCCTGGAGCTCTAGCAATCAGCCCCAGCATTTT.

Turning to this clone: At one of its ends the junction is not consistent with the germline gene, which may arise from a read error. The chain employs TRBV10-1 and TRBJ2-7, with 8 bases that match TRBD2. Germline V gene lookup returns CDR1 WNHNN and CDR2 SYGVQD (reference sequence). This CDR3 region has 12 residues. The CDR3 DNA sequence: TGCGCCAGCAGTGAACCCGGGACTAGATTAAACTTC. Amino acids: CASSEPGTRLNF.

The chain joins TRBV10-1 to TRBJ1-1, with D tentatively TRBD1 (6 bases). The CDR3 contains 13 residues. The V gene lost 6 bases and the J gene lost 1 base, with 9 bases spanning the gap. Germline V CDR1 and CDR2: WNHNN, SYGVQD (reference sequence). The CDR3 reads CASRQGGNTEAFF. CDR3 DNA: TGCGCCAGCAGACAGGGCGGGAACACTGAAGCTTTCTTT.

This rearrangement joins TRBV7-8 to TRBJ2-7; D gene uncertain. The V and J ends lost 5 bases and 1 base respectively, with 9 bases between them. The CDR3 loop spans 13 amino acids. Germline-derived CDR1 and CDR2 are SGHVS and FQNEAQ. The CDR3 here is CASSLGRSYEQYF. The CDR3 DNA follows: TGTGCCAGCAGCCTAGGGCGTTCCTACGAGCAGTACTTC.

The chain employs TRBV7-9 and TRBJ1-5; 7 bases match TRBD1. Germline V gives CDR1 SEHNR, CDR2 FQNEAQ (reference sequence). CDR3 length equals 14 residues. J was trimmed by 7 bases and V by 5 bases; bases with no gene match: 8. The CDR3 region is CASSRDSSSQPQHF. The CDR3 DNA reads as TGTGCCAGCAGCCGGGACAGTTCGAGCCAGCCCCAGCATTTT.

V gene TRBV11-3 combines with J gene TRBJ2-1; D possibly uses TRBD1 or TRBD2 (6 bases each). There are 16 residues in the CDR3. Per germline, CDR1 SGHNT and CDR2 YENEEA. The V end lost 8 bases, the J end lost 0 bases, and 17 bases lay between the germline ends. DNA for the CDR3: TGTGCCAGCTTCACTAGGGGGGAGAGCTCCTACAATGAGCAGTTCTTC. This gives the protein CASFTRGESSYNEQFF.